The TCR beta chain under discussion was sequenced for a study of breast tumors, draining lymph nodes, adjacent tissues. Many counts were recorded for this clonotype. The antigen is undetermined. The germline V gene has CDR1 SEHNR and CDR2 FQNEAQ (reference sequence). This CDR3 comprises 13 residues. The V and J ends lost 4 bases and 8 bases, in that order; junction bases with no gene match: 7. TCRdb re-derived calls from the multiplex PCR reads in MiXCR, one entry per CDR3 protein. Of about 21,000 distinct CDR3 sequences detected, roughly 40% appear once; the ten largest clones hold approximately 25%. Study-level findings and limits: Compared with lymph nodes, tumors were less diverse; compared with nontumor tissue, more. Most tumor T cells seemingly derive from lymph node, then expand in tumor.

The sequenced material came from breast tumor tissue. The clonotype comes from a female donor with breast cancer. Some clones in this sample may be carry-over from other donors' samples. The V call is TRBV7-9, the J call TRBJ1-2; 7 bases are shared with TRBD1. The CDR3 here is CASSSTGVKGYTF. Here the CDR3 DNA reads TGTGCCAGCAGCTCAACAGGGGTGAAAGGCTACACCTTC.